This TCR beta chain was identified in a study of blood T cell repertoires in COVID-19. The overall study: Samples taken during acute and convalescent COVID-19 were collected in the United States, Italy and Spain. In each case, the material was cDNA or gDNA derived from T cells, B-cell-depleted T cells, or PBMCs.

Original handling: The authors estimated nucleated cell counts from reference gene primer amplification. Libraries were prepared by immunoSEQ multiplex PCR; TCRdb keeps only in-frame clonotypes and omits some of them. V and J calls and clone size are copied from that table; D and trimming were computed from the DNA. The sample shows 100,000 or so clones, roughly 84% of them seen only once. With 3 bases removed from V and 4 bases from J, the gap between germline ends came to 14 bases. Germline CDR1 and CDR2: LNHNV and YYDKDF (reference sequence). This CDR3 has 15 amino acids. This sequence was found in a woman aged 55-69 years in a cohort sampled during active or convalescent COVID-19. Sequencing input: peripheral blood. The chain is built from TRBV15 and TRBJ2-3; the D gene is possibly TRBD2 (7 bases). The CDR3: CATSSFRGGPDTQYF. The CDR3 DNA sequence: TGTGCCACCAGCAGTTTCAGGGGAGGGCCAGATACGCAGTATTTT.